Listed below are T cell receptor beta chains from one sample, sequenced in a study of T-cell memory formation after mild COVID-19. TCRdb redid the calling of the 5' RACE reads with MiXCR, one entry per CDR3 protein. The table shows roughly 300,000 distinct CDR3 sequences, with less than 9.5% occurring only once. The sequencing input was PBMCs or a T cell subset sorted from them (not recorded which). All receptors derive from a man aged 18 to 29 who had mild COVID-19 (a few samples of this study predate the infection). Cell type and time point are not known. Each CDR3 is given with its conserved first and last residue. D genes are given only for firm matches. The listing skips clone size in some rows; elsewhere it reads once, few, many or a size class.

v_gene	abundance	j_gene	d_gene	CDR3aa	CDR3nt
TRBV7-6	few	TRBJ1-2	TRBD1	CASSGTGTGKGYTF	TGTGCCAGCAGCGGAACCGGGACAGGGAAGGGCTACACCTTC
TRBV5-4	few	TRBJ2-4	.	CASSAGPIQYF	TGTGCCAGCAGCGCGGGCCCGATTCAGTACTTC
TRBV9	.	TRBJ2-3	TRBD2	CASSGGGLDTQYF	TGTGCCAGCAGCGGGGGGGGTTTAGATACGCAGTATTTT
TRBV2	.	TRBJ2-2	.	CARGGLPNTGELFF	TGTGCCAGAGGGGGACTACCGAACACCGGGGAGCTGTTTTTT
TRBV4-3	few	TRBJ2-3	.	CASSQVQGRPDTQYF	TGCGCCAGCAGCCAAGTTCAGGGTCGGCCAGATACGCAGTATTTT
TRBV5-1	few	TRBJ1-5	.	CASSLVTPSNQPQHF	TGCGCCAGCAGCTTGGTCACACCTAGCAATCAGCCCCAGCATTTT
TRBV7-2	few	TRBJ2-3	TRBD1	CASSINHDRGSRTDTQYF	TGTGCCAGCAGCATAAATCACGACAGGGGTTCGCGCACAGATACGCAGTATTTT
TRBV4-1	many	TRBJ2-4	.	CASASPGQGMSKNIQYF	TGCGCCAGCGCTTCCCCGGGGCAGGGAATGTCCAAAAACATTCAGTACTTC
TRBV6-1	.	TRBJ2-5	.	CASTLMSGRTETQYF	TGTGCCAGCACACTTATGTCGGGGCGCACGGAGACCCAGTACTTC
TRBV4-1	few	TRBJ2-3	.	CASSQATAWGQYF	TGCGCCAGCAGCCAAGCGACAGCTTGGGGGCAGTATTTT
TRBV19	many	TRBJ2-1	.	CASSTRAGEVEQFF	TGTGCCAGTAGTACCCGGGCCGGAGAGGTTGAGCAGTTCTTC
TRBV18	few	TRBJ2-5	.	CASSPSLPPETQYF	TGTGCCAGCTCACCCTCACTACCCCCAGAGACCCAGTACTTC
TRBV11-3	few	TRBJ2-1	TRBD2	CASSFGGDTYNEQFF	TGTGCCAGCAGCTTCGGGGGGGATACTTACAATGAGCAGTTCTTC
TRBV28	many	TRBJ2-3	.	CASSFRVWRGASELYF	TGTGCCAGCAGTTTCCGTGTCTGGAGGGGGGCTAGTGAGCTGTATTTT
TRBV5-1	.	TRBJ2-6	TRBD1	CASSQTGPGANVLTF	TGCGCCAGCAGCCAGACAGGGCCCGGGGCCAACGTCCTGACTTTC
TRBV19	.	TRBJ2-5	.	CASSPHPGRLQETQYF	TGTGCCAGTAGTCCCCACCCGGGGCGCCTACAAGAGACCCAGTACTTC
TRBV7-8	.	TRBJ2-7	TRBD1	CASSSTGGGFYEQYF	TGTGCCAGCAGCTCAACAGGGGGCGGATTCTACGAGCAGTACTTC
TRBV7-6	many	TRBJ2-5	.	CASSYGGPQETQYF	TGTGCCAGCAGCTACGGTGGGCCCCAAGAGACCCAGTACTTC
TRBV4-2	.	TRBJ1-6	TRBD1	CASSQDQGQGIYSPLHF	TGTGCCAGCAGCCAAGATCAGGGACAGGGGATTTATTCACCCCTCCACTTT
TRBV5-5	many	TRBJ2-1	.	CASSTSPGAQYNEQFF	TGTGCCAGCAGCACCTCCCCCGGGGCCCAATACAATGAGCAGTTCTTC
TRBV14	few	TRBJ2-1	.	CASSQEVRAANTMNRAREQFF	TGTGCCAGCAGCCAAGAGGTCAGGGCAGCGAATACAATGAATCGGGCCCGGGAGCAGTTCTTC
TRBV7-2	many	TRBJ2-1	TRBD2	CASSSSGGALVSGQFF	TGTGCCAGCAGCTCTAGCGGGGGGGCCCTTGTGAGCGGGCAGTTCTTC